These 25 T cell receptor beta chains originate from one sample sequenced in a study of T cells in Graves' hyperthyroidism and ophthalmopathy. The source material, RNA transcripts, was used to amplify TCR beta CDR3 regions. Using the HTBI primer set, a first-round RT-PCR was run on the TCR CDR3. Each CDR3 protein is one row after TCRdb ran MiXCR on the multiplex PCR reads. Of 490,000 or so distinct CDR3 sequences detected, 15% to 20% appear once; the ten largest clones hold 47%. The source material was blood. All receptors derive from a man between 35 and 55 years old with Graves' ophthalmopathy.

This clonotype was recorded at least ten times. The V gene is TRBV7-3, the J gene TRBJ2-3; TRBD1 or TRBD2 may be the D gene (6 bases each). V lost 6 bases and J 2 bases, leaving 15 bases between the germline ends. The germline V gene has CDR1 SGHTA and CDR2 FQGTGA. The CDR3 extends over 15 amino acids. CDR3 sequence: CASSPGGRLTDTQYF. The CDR3 DNA sequence: TGTGCCAGCAGTCCTGGGGGGCGACTCACAGATACGCAGTATTTT.

V is TRBV10-2 and J is TRBJ1-2; 7 positions agree with TRBD1. The V gene end was trimmed by 2 bases and the J gene end by 10 bases; junction bases not matched to a gene: 7. Germline V gene data show CDR1 as WSHSY and CDR2 as SAAADI. This CDR3 comprises 13 residues. The CDR3 sequence: CASSETTDRAYTF. In DNA, the CDR3 is TGCGCCAGCAGTGAGACCACCGACAGGGCCTACACCTTC.

This clonotype has just a few counts. This chain joins TRBV6-4 and TRBJ2-1; 8 bases align to TRBD2. J lost 6 bases, V lost 6 bases, and 10 bases had no gene match. The length of the CDR3 is 15 residues. Germline lookup yields CDR1 MRHNA and CDR2 SNTAGT. The CDR3 loop reads CASSVAGSFVNEQFF. Here the CDR3 DNA reads TGTGCCAGCAGCGTAGCGGGATCTTTCGTCAATGAGCAGTTCTTC.

This clonotype was seen at least ten times. V and J are TRBV6-2 or TRBV6-3 and TRBJ1-2, with D unresolved. The CDR3 spans 16 residues. CDR1 is MNHEY and CDR2 is SVGEGT in the germline V gene. V was trimmed by 0 bases and J by 0 bases, leaving 11 bases between them. The CDR3 DNA reads as TGTGCCAGCAGTTACTCGATCGGAGACACTAACTATGGCTACACCTTC. It encodes CASSYSIGDTNYGYTF.

This clonotype has a handful of counts. V and J are TRBV4-3 and TRBJ2-3; 13 bases line up with TRBD2. CDR1 and CDR2 (germline): LGHNA, YSLEER. The CDR3 spans 15 residues. V was pared by 3 bases and J by 4 bases, with 1 base of the junction left unmatched. CDR3 in DNA: TGCGCCAGCAGCCAGGGACTAGCGGGACCAGATACGCAGTATTTT. Residues: CASSQGLAGPDTQYF.

Turning to this clonotype: A clone one base away is much larger, so this may be a read error. The V call is TRBV11-2, the J call TRBJ1-1; D remains ambiguous. CDR3 length: 16 residues. Germline-derived CDR1 and CDR2 are SGHAT and FQNNGV. V lost 7 bases and J lost 3, with 21 bases in between. The CDR3 region is CASTPTLGQRHTEAFF. In nucleotides, the CDR3 is TGTGCCAGCACCCCGACTCTCGGGCAAAGACACACTGAAGCTTTCTTT.

The V gene is TRBV20-1, the J gene TRBJ2-3; D possibly corresponds to TRBD2 (6 bases). V gave up 4 bases and J gave up 2 bases, with 13 bases separating them. This CDR3 is built from 14 residues. Germline V gene lookup returns CDR1 DFQATT and CDR2 SNEGSKA (reference sequence). The CDR3 protein is CSANRDFPTDTQYF. The CDR3 DNA reads as TGCAGTGCTAACCGGGACTTTCCCACAGATACGCAGTATTTT.

The chain recombines TRBV11-3 with TRBJ2-7; D remains unclear. The CDR3 extends over 13 amino acids. Germline CDR1 is SGHNT and CDR2 is YENEEA. V gave up 2 bases and J gave up 5 bases, with 10 bases separating them. CDR3 residues: CASSLTTRNEQYF. The CDR3 DNA reads TGTGCCAGCAGCTTAACGACCCGAAACGAGCAGTACTTC.

This clonotype was observed a handful of times. The chain joins TRBV12-3 or TRBV12-4 to TRBJ1-2, with D unclear. V was pared by 4 bases and J by 6 bases, with 12 bases between. The CDR3 spans 13 residues. CDR3 coding DNA: TGTGCCAGCAGTTCTCAGGTGGTCGATGGCTACACCTTC. Translated: CASSSQVVDGYTF.

This clonotype was seen ten or more times. The chain carries TRBV6-1 and TRBJ2-7; D unresolved. CDR1 and CDR2 from the germline V gene are MNHNS and SASEGT. V lost 2 bases to trimming and J lost 0 bases, with 8 bases between them. The CDR3 loop spans 14 amino acids. CDR3 sequence reads: CASSELRSSYEQYF. The CDR3 nucleotides are TGTGCCAGCAGTGAACTCAGATCCTCCTACGAGCAGTACTTC.

This clonotype was counted ten times or more. The rearrangement joins TRBV30 to TRBJ1-4, with a possible D match to TRBD1 (5 bases). V lost 3 bases and J lost 8, with 16 bases in between. Per the germline V gene, CDR1 is GTSNPN and CDR2 is SVGIG (reference sequence). The CDR3 spans 14 residues. The DNA of the CDR3 is TGTGCCTGGAGCGAGGGGCAGGCCGGAGAAAAACTGTTTTTT. It codes for CAWSEGQAGEKLFF.

This clonotype showed up many times. This rearrangement joins TRBV30 to TRBJ2-1, with D unresolved. V was cut by 8 bases and J by 3 bases, with 11 bases left in between. CDR1 GTSNPN and CDR2 SVGIG come from the germline V gene (reference sequence). The CDR3 extends over 12 amino acids. CDR3 sequence: CATDGYYNEQFF. The DNA for the CDR3 is TGTGCCACAGACGGTTACTACAATGAGCAGTTCTTC.

This clonotype was seen more than once but under ten times. The V and J genes are TRBV20-1 and TRBJ2-2, with TRBD2 matching over 16 bases. In germline, CDR1 is DFQATT, CDR2 SNEGSKA (reference sequence). This CDR3 is 15 amino acids long. Here the CDR3 reads CGGLAGGPHTGELFF. The DNA for the CDR3 is TGCGGGGGACTAGCGGGAGGGCCTCACACCGGGGAGCTGTTTTTT.

The chain carries TRBV29-1 and TRBJ2-2, with D perhaps TRBD1 (6 bases). V was clipped by 0 bases and J by 2 bases, with 13 bases between them. In germline, CDR1 is SQVTM, CDR2 ANQGSEA. CDR3 length: 16 residues. CDR3 sequence: CSVEEVRGRNTGELFF. The CDR3 DNA follows: TGCAGCGTTGAAGAGGTCAGGGGACGTAACACCGGGGAGCTGTTTTTT.

Comment on this clonotype: This may be a read error: a much more frequent sequence differs by one nucleotide. This chain joins TRBV12-5 and TRBJ1-2; D uncertain. The V end was cut by 1 base, the J end by 2 bases, with 5 bases between. Germline CDR1 is LGHNT and CDR2 is FRNRAP. CDR3 length: 13 residues. DNA of the CDR3: TGTGCTAGTGGTTTGGGGGCAAACTATGGCTACACCTTC. Protein: CASGLGANYGYTF.

The rearrangement uses TRBV11-2 and TRBJ2-2, with 7 bases fitting TRBD1. The germline gives CDR1 SGHAT, CDR2 FQNNGV. Unmatched junction bases numbered 7, after V lost 8 bases and J lost 1 base. The CDR3 sequence is 15 residues long. The CDR3 DNA follows: TGTGCCAGCCTGGACAGGCGTCAGAACACCGGGGAGCTGTTTTTT. As protein: CASLDRRQNTGELFF.

The chain recombines TRBV28 with TRBJ1-1; D perhaps matches TRBD1 (5 bases). The CDR3 is made up of 14 amino acids. V lost 3 bases to trimming and J lost 4 bases, with 12 bases between them. The V gene's germline CDR1 is MDHEN and CDR2 SYDVKM. In DNA, the CDR3 is TGTGCCAGCAGTTTCCGACAGAGTATCACTGAAGCTTTCTTT. It specifies CASSFRQSITEAFF.

Only a few counts were recorded for this clonotype. The chain uses TRBV7-9 and TRBJ1-2; D gene uncertain. The CDR3 has 14 residues. V gave up 2 bases and J gave up 8 bases, with 15 bases separating them. Per germline, CDR1 SEHNR and CDR2 FQNEAQ (reference sequence). CDR3 in amino acids: CASSLPPGVGGYTF. As DNA, the CDR3 is TGTGCCAGCAGCTTACCACCCGGGGTAGGCGGCTACACCTTC.

The chain employs TRBV5-4 and TRBJ1-2, with 10 bases that match TRBD1. The CDR3 is 13 residues long. The germline V gene has CDR1 SGHNT and CDR2 YYREEE (reference sequence). V shed 4 bases, J shed 8 bases, and the junction held 5 bases outside the gene matches. CDR3 DNA: TGTGCCAGCAGCCAGGGACAGGGGTGGGGCTACACCTTC. This codes for CASSQGQGWGYTF.

The table lists this clonotype with a few counts. V is TRBV18 and J is TRBJ2-3, with D perhaps assigned TRBD1 or TRBD2 (6 bases each). The germline CDR1 and CDR2 sequences are KGHSH and LQKENI. The CDR3 is 17 residues long. Trimming left V 2 bases short and J 1 base short, with 16 bases between. The CDR3 loop is CASSPIRGGSGTDTQYF. In nucleotides, the CDR3 is TGTGCCAGCTCACCAATACGAGGGGGGTCCGGCACAGATACGCAGTATTTT.

Ten or more counts support this clonotype. DNA of the CDR3: TGTGCCAGCAGGAAGAACTCCCCGGGGGAGTTCTTC. Amino acid sequence: CASRKNSPGEFF. The rearrangement joins TRBV2 to TRBJ2-1; a weak D match, TRBD2 (6 bases). The V gene's germline CDR1 is SNHLY and CDR2 FYNNEI. V lost 6 bases and J lost 14, with 17 bases in between. This CDR3 has 12 amino acids.

This clonotype has a count of ten or more. This chain uses TRBV30 with TRBJ2-5; perhaps TRBD2 as D (6 bases). V lost 2 bases and J 7 bases, leaving 14 bases between the germline ends. CDR3 length: 13 amino acids. Germline CDR1 is GTSNPN and CDR2 is SVGIG (reference sequence). In nucleotides, the CDR3 is TGTGCCTGGAGTTCCGGACCAGCGGGGACCCAGTACTTC. As protein: CAWSSGPAGTQYF.

J is TRBJ2-7 and V is TRBV4-1; possible D gene TRBD1, 6 bases. CDR3 length: 14 residues. V gave up 3 bases and J gave up 3 bases, with 12 bases separating them. Germline CDR1 MGHRA, CDR2 YSYEKL. CDR3 sequence: CASSHGDTLYEQYF. CDR3 DNA sequence: TGCGCCAGCAGCCATGGGGACACCCTCTACGAGCAGTACTTC.

The gene calls are TRBV7-3 and TRBJ2-1, with 9 bases that match TRBD2. The V gene end was trimmed by 1 base and the J gene end by 7 bases; junction bases not matched to a gene: 17. The CDR3 loop spans 19 amino acids. Germline V gene sequence: CDR1 SGHTA, CDR2 FQGTGA. CDR3 region: CASSLRLISGRKVANEQFF. The CDR3 coding sequence is TGTGCCAGCAGCTTAAGGTTAATTAGCGGGAGAAAAGTGGCTAATGAGCAGTTCTTC.

This clonotype was seen ten or more times. The chain uses TRBV28 and TRBJ2-1, with 9 bases fitting TRBD1. J gave up 7 bases and V 3 bases, and 10 bases lay outside the gene matches. The length of the CDR3 is 16 residues. Germline CDR1 reads MDHEN; CDR2 reads SYDVKM. The CDR3 here is CASSFLPGQGRNEQFF. In nucleotides, the CDR3 is TGTGCCAGCAGTTTTCTTCCGGGACAGGGACGGAATGAGCAGTTCTTC. Variable domain in full (rest from reference TRBV28 and TRBJ2-1): DVKVTQSSRYLVKRTGEKVFLECVQDMDHENMFWYRQDPGLGLRLIYFSYDVKMKEKGDIPEGYSVSREKKERFSLILESASTNQTSMYLCASSFLPGQGRNEQFFGPGTRLTVL.